This T cell receptor beta chain was captured in a study of PD-1 blockade in classical Hodgkin lymphoma. Looking at the study overall: A 3 mg/kg intravenous dose of nivolumab was received by patients every 2 weeks.

Details on this clone: What it binds is not known.

Study conclusions and caveats: Lower baseline TCR diversity was reported for newly diagnosed patients than for healthy donors. Those patients who began receiving nivolumab less than 1 year after ASCT had lower diversity, and they were excluded.

Each patient's relapse followed autologous stem cell transplantation, and brentuximab vedotin exposure varied. Relapsed/refractory classical Hodgkin lymphoma patients had complete, partial or progressive responses. V lost 1 base to trimming and J lost 8 bases; unmatched junction nucleotides: 5. Germline V gene lookup returns CDR1 SGHVS and CDR2 FQNEAQ. CDR3 size: 14 residues. Measured with immunoSEQ multiplex PCR; TCRdb has only the in-frame clones, and not every one. This table has some 60,000 clones, around 91% appearing once. This chain joins TRBV7-8 and TRBJ2-3; TRBD2 agrees at 8 bases. This specimen consisted of peripheral blood mononuclear cells (PBMCs), obtained at baseline. This clonotype was sampled from a human donor with classical Hodgkin lymphoma. The CDR3, as DNA: TGTGCCAGCAGCTTAGTGCCGGGAGGGGGTACGCAGTATTTT. This gives the protein CASSLVPGGGTQYF.